This T cell receptor beta chain was documented in a study of T cell repertoires in cytomegalovirus infection (dated by TCRdb to the late 2010s). Broadly, across the study: Alongside well-studied HLA-B-restricted epitopes, the peptide stimulations were aimed at recently identified HLA-C-restricted CMV epitopes, whose presentation resists viral immunomodulation. Donor HLA type was relevant to the analysis, as public TCR beta signatures indicated carriage of CMV infection together with the matching HLA type.

TCRdb lists the instrument as Illumina HiSeq 1500. TCRdb passed the public sequencing reads through fastp at Q25 and MiXCR, retaining productive beta sequences. Rows are combined by CDR3 protein, so each entry shows the most common genes and DNA. Within this sample are 75,000 to 100,000 distinct CDR3 sequences, with around 32% of them counted one time only. Jointly, the top ten make up roughly 70% of the sample. CDR1 and CDR2 are drawn from the germline V gene: SGHVS, FQNEAQ. The CDR3 starts with the cysteine, ends with the phenylalanine, and has 16 residues. The retained sequence is limited to the CDR3, 48 bases, with the frame set at the first base. As concerns this clonotype: The clone's antigen remains unknown. At one of its ends the junction is not consistent with the germline gene, which may arise from a read error.

The treatment or condition label, read with the paper, signifies: in vitro stimulation with specific CMV peptide epitopes to enrich CMV-specific T cells. Results and caveats for the whole study, not just this receptor: In the ex vivo response, HLA-C-restricted CMV-specific TCR beta clonotypes were dominant, and in two of eight donors the single most frequent clonotype came from this HLA-C-restricted group. In both this cohort and an independent cohort of some 380 donors, the cumulative frequency of public TCR beta family members distinguished carriers of CMV infection plus the relevant HLA type.

This TCR was sampled from a human donor in good health (CMV status not recorded). Some clones in this sample may be carry-over from other donors' samples. Specimen: CD8+ T cells from cultured PBMCs, collected from culture after CMV antigen stimulation. Recombination connected TRBV7-8 to TRBJ2-2; 7 central bases correspond to TRBD1. The CDR3 has the sequence CANSLDGQGDAGELFF. In nucleotide form, the sequence is TGTGCCAACAGCTTAGACGGGCAGGGGGATGCCGGGGAGCTGTTTTTT.